The 20 T cell receptor beta chains in this list originate from one sample, sequenced in a study of blood T cell repertoires in COVID-19. Profiling relied on immunoSEQ multiplex PCR, and the TCRdb table lists in-frame clones only, not all of them. The repertoire includes some 74,000 clones, 80% of them detected once, and around 12% sits in the top ten. The material sequenced was peripheral blood. The receptors derive from a human donor in a cohort sampled during active COVID-19.

The chain couples TRBV25-1 to TRBJ1-4; D is uncertain. Trimming pared 3 bases from V and 7 bases from J, leaving 12 bases between. Germline values: CDR1 MGHDK, CDR2 SYGVNS. The CDR3 extends over 14 amino acids. CDR3 amino acids: CASSEGRTPEKLFF. The CDR3 nucleotides are TGTGCCAGCAGTGAGGGCCGAACCCCTGAAAAACTGTTTTTT.

The chain joins TRBV7-9 to TRBJ1-1, with a weak D call TRBD1 (5 bases). CDR3 size: 16 residues. The V end lost 4 bases, the J end lost 6 bases, and 21 bases lay between the germline ends. The germline V gene has CDR1 SEHNR and CDR2 FQNEAQ (reference sequence). The CDR3 DNA sequence: TGTGCCAGCAGCTCGTCCGACAGCCAGGGAGGATCTGAAGCTTTCTTT. Protein product: CASSSSDSQGGSEAFF.

The chain links TRBV7-2 to TRBJ1-3; TRBD1 might be the D (5 bases). CDR1 is SGHTA and CDR2 is FQGNSA in the germline V gene. The CDR3 totals 15 residues. Trimming cost V 0 bases and J 3 bases, with 9 bases left between them. Here the CDR3 reads CASSLAGQGGNTIYF. The CDR3 nucleotides read TGTGCCAGCAGCTTAGCAGGTCAGGGTGGAAACACCATATATTTT.

The genes are TRBV28 and TRBJ1-3; D is unclear. The CDR3 is made up of 14 amino acids. Germline values: CDR1 MDHEN, CDR2 SYDVKM. Trimming cost V 6 bases and J 0 bases, with 9 bases left between them. The CDR3 DNA is TGTGCCAGCAGGGAGATCGCCTCTGGAAACACCATATATTTT. Protein sequence: CASREIASGNTIYF.

V and J are TRBV7-3 and TRBJ2-1; TRBD2 matches at 7 bases. The germline gives CDR1 SGHTA, CDR2 FQGTGA. With 5 bases clipped from V and 5 bases from J, the junction kept 6 bases outside the gene matches. CDR3 length equals 14 residues. Written as DNA, the CDR3 is TGTGCCAGCAGCCCCACGCGGGAGCACAATGAGCAGTTCTTC. This translates into CASSPTREHNEQFF.

This rearrangement joins TRBV5-6 to TRBJ2-1, with 8 bases matching TRBD2. Germline V gene data show CDR1 as SGHDT and CDR2 as YYEEEE. V lost 1 base and J lost 9; bases outside the gene matches: 9. This CDR3 region has 15 residues. CDR3 in DNA: TGTGCCAGCAGCTTGTTCAGCGGGAGATTAGGTGAGCAGTTCTTC. It yields the protein CASSLFSGRLGEQFF.

The chain couples TRBV5-1 to TRBJ1-2, with D tentatively TRBD1 (5 bases). V was trimmed by 4 bases and J by 2 bases, leaving 12 bases between them. This CDR3 has 14 amino acids. Germline assignment: CDR1 SGHRS and CDR2 YFSETQ. The CDR3 sequence: CASSPGGNNYGYTF. The DNA of the CDR3 is TGCGCCAGCAGCCCGGGGGGGAACAACTATGGCTACACCTTC.

The rearrangement links TRBV6-5 to TRBJ1-2, with no clear D. This CDR3 has 12 residues. Trimming removed 10 bases from V and 8 bases from J, with 17 bases in between. Germline CDR1 and CDR2: MNHEY and SVGAGI. The chain's CDR3 is CATLGPGGGYTF. In nucleotides, the CDR3 is TGTGCCACCCTTGGGCCGGGCGGGGGCTACACCTTC.

The V call is TRBV30, the J call TRBJ1-6; perhaps TRBD1 as D (5 bases). V gave up 2 bases and J gave up 9 bases, with 14 bases separating them. Germline assignment: CDR1 GTSNPN and CDR2 SVGIG (reference sequence). CDR3 size: 14 residues. The DNA for the CDR3 is TGTGCCTGGAGTCGACAGTCTATGGTTTCACCCCTCCACTTT. This sequence encodes CAWSRQSMVSPLHF.

This clone occurred once. CDR3 sequence: CASKVRGPNQETQYF. The CDR3 DNA is TGTGCCAGTAAGGTTAGGGGGCCCAACCAAGAGACCCAGTACTTC. The chain is built from TRBV19 and TRBJ2-5; 7 bases line up with TRBD1. Germline loops: CDR1 LNHDA, CDR2 SQIVND (reference sequence). The CDR3 length is 15 residues. With V trimmed by 7 bases and J by 0 bases, 8 bases remained unmatched.

The chain links TRBV19 to TRBJ1-5, with D maybe TRBD1 (6 bases). The CDR3 spans 16 residues. Trimming took off 5 bases at V and 2 bases at J, with 16 bases between the two ends. Germline assignment: CDR1 LNHDA and CDR2 SQIVND (reference sequence). The CDR3 sequence is CASSPTSGQRNQPQHF. Written as DNA, the CDR3 is TGTGCCAGTAGTCCCACATCCGGACAGCGCAATCAGCCCCAGCATTTT.

V usage is TRBV5-4 and J usage is TRBJ1-5; a possible D gene is TRBD1 (5 bases). Trimming removed 0 bases from V and 7 bases from J, with 11 bases in between. The CDR3 extends over 14 amino acids. The V gene's germline CDR1 is SGHNT and CDR2 YYREEE (reference sequence). The CDR3 region has the DNA TGTGCCAGCAGCTTGGGGGCAGGGAACCAGCCCCAGCATTTT. The encoded protein is CASSLGAGNQPQHF.

The genes are TRBV9 and TRBJ2-1, with 13 bases that match TRBD2. In germline, CDR1 is SGDLS, CDR2 YYNGEE. V gave up 3 bases and J gave up 2 bases; unmatched junction bases: 8. The CDR3 loop spans 18 amino acids. CDR3 residues: CASSGGLAGDPAYNEQFF. The CDR3 nucleotides are TGTGCCAGCAGCGGAGGACTAGCGGGAGATCCCGCCTACAATGAGCAGTTCTTC.

The J gene is TRBJ2-1, the V gene TRBV19, with D unresolved. Deletions cut 6 bases from V and 3 bases from J, with 12 bases between. The CDR3 spans 14 residues. Germline CDR1 LNHDA, CDR2 SQIVND (reference sequence). CDR3 in amino acids: CASSLRRSYNEQFF. Here the CDR3 DNA reads TGTGCCAGTAGCCTGAGGCGAAGCTACAATGAGCAGTTCTTC. The variable domain in full, completed from reference TRBV19 and TRBJ2-1, reads DGGITQSPKYLFRKEGQNVTLSCEQNLNHDAMYWYRQDPGQGLRLIYYSQIVNDFQKGDIAEGYSVSREKKESFPLTVTSAQKNPTAFYLCASSLRRSYNEQFFGPGTRLTVL.

The chain uses TRBV5-1 and TRBJ2-1; possible D gene TRBD2, 5 bases. The germline V and J ends were trimmed by 4 bases and 4 bases, with 12 bases remaining between them. The length of the CDR3 is 14 residues. Germline assignment: CDR1 SGHRS and CDR2 YFSETQ. CDR3: CASSPGGSYNEQFF. CDR3 bases: TGCGCCAGCAGCCCCGGAGGCAGTTACAATGAGCAGTTCTTC.

Here the CDR3 reads CASSPPQGAGTQYF. The CDR3 bases are TGTGCCAGCAGTCCACCCCAGGGGGCTGGGACCCAGTACTTC. The chain combines TRBV6-5 with TRBJ2-5; 8 bases are a match to TRBD1. Germline V lookup: CDR1 MNHEY, CDR2 SVGAGI. The CDR3 is 14 residues long. The V gene end was trimmed by 5 bases and the J gene end by 7 bases; junction bases not matched to a gene: 9.

This clone is a singleton in its sample. This rearrangement joins TRBV9 to TRBJ1-2; the match to TRBD1 covers 7 bases. Germline lookup yields CDR1 SGDLS and CDR2 YYNGEE. The V and J ends lost 2 bases and 6 bases, in that order; junction bases with no gene match: 10. This CDR3 comprises 15 residues. Here the CDR3 reads CASSVLDRVANGYTF. The CDR3 nucleotides are TGTGCCAGCAGCGTCCTCGACAGGGTAGCCAATGGCTACACCTTC.

The chain has TRBV6-5 and TRBJ2-3; TRBD1 might be the D (6 bases). The CDR3 consists of 14 residues. Trimming pared 5 bases from V and 6 bases from J, leaving 15 bases between. Germline V lookup: CDR1 MNHEY, CDR2 SVGAGI. The chain's CDR3 is CASSPPGTRDTQYF. CDR3 coding DNA: TGTGCCAGCAGTCCTCCCGGGACAAGGGATACGCAGTATTTT.

For this clone: The same CDR3 is also encoded by other DNA sequences in this sample. The rearrangement uses TRBV7-9 and TRBJ1-5; a possible D gene is TRBD1 (5 bases). V lost 5 bases and J 1 base, leaving 15 bases between the germline ends. Germline V CDR1 and CDR2: SEHNR, FQNEAQ (reference sequence). The CDR3 length is 16 residues. DNA of the CDR3: TGTGCCAGCAGCACAGGTAGGGGTGGCAGCAATCAGCCCCAGCATTTT. This encodes CASSTGRGGSNQPQHF.

V is TRBV4-3 and J is TRBJ1-6; weak D call: TRBD1 (5 bases). V was cut by 0 bases and J by 0 bases, with 18 bases left in between. Per germline, CDR1 LGHNA and CDR2 YSLEER. The CDR3 is 20 amino acids. The CDR3 protein is CASSQDRGEPTSSYNSPLHF. CDR3 in DNA: TGCGCCAGCAGCCAAGATCGGGGGGAACCTACTAGCTCCTATAATTCACCCCTCCACTTT.